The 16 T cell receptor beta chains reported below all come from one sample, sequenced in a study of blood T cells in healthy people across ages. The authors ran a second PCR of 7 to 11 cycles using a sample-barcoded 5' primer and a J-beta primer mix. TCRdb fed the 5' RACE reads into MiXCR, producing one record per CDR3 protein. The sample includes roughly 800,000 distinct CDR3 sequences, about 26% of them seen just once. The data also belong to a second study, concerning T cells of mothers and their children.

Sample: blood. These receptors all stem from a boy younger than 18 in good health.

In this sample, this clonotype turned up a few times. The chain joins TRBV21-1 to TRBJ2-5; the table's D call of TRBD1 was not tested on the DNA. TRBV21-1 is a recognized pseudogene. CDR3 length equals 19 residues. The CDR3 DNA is TGTGCCAGCAGCAATCCCCGGGACAGGGGAAACAGTTCGGAAGAGACCCAGTACTTC. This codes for CASSNPRDRGNSSEETQYF.

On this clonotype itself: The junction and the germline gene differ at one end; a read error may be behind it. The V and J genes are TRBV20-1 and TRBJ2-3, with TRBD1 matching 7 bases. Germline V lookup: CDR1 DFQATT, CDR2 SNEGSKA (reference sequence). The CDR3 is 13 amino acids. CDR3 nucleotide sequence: TGCAGTGCTAGGACAGGGAGCACAGATACGCGGTATTTT. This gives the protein CSARTGSTDTRYF.

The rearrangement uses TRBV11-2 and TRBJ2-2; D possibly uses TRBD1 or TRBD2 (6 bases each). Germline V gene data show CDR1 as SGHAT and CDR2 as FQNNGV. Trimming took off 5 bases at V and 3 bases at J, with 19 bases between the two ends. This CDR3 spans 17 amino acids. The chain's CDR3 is CASSKGWGARDTGELFF. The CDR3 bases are TGTGCCAGCAGCAAAGGGTGGGGGGCGAGGGACACCGGGGAGCTGTTTTTT. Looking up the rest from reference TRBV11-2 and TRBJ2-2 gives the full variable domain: EAGVAQSPRYKIIEKRQSVAFWCNPISGHATLYWYQQILGQGPKLLIQFQNNGVVDDSQLPKDRFSAERLKGVDSTLKIQPAKLEDSAVYLCASSKGWGARDTGELFFGEGSRLTVL.

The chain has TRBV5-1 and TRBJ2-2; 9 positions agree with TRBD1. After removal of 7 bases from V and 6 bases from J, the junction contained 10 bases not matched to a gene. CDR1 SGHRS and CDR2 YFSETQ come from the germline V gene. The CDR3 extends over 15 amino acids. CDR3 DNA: TGCGCCAGCCTTCCCGGGACAGGGTCCTCCGGGGAGCTGTTTTTT. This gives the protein CASLPGTGSSGELFF.

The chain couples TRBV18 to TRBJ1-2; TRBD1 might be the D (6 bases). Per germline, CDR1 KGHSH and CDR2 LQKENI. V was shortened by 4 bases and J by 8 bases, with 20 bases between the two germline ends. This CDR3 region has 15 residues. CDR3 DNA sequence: TGTGCCAGCTCACTTCAGACAGGAAGCTTACGGGGCTACACCTTC. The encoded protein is CASSLQTGSLRGYTF.

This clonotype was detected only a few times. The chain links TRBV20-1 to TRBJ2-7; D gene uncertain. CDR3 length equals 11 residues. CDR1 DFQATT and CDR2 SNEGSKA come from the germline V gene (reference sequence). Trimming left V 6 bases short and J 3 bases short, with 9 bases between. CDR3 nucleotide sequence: TGCAGTGCCGAAATAGACTACGAGCAGTACTTC. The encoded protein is CSAEIDYEQYF.

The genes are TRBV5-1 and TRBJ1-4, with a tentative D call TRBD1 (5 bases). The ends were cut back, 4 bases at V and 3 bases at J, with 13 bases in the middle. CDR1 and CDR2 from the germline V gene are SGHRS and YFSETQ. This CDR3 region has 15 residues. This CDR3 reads CASSRQGDSNEKLFF. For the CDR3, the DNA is TGCGCCAGCAGCCGGCAGGGAGATTCTAATGAAAAACTGTTTTTT.

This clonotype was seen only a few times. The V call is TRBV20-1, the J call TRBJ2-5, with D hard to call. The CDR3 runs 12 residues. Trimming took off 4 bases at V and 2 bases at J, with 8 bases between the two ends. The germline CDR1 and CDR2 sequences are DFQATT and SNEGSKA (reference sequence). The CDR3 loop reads CSAKDLQETQYF. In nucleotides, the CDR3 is TGCAGTGCTAAGGACCTTCAAGAGACCCAGTACTTC.

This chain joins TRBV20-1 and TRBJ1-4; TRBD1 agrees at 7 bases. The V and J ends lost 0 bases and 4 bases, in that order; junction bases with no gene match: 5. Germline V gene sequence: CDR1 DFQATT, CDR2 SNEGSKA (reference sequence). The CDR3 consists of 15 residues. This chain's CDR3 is CSAREGTGDNEKLFF. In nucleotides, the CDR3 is TGCAGTGCTAGAGAGGGCACAGGGGATAATGAAAAACTGTTTTTT.

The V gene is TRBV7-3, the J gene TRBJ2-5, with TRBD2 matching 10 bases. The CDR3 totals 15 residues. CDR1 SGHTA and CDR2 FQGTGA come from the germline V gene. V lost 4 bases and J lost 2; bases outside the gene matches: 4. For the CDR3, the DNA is TGTGCCAGCAGCTCAGCGGGGGGGGCACAAGAGACCCAGTACTTC. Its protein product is CASSSAGGAQETQYF.

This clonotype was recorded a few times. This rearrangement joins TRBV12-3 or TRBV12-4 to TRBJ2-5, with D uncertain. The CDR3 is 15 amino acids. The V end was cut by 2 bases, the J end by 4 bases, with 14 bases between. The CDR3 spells CASSLSAGVGETQYF. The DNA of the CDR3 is TGTGCCAGCAGTTTATCGGCTGGGGTCGGAGAGACCCAGTACTTC.

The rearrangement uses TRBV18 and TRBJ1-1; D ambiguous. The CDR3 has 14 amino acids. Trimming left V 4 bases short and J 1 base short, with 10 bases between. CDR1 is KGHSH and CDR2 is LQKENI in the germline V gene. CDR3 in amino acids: CASSLGPWNTEAFF. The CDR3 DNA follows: TGTGCCAGCTCACTAGGACCCTGGAACACTGAAGCTTTCTTT.

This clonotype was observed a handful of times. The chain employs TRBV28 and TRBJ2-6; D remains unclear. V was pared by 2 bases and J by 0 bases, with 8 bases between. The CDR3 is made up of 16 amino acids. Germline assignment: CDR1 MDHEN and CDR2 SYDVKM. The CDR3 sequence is CASSLSDSSGANVLTF. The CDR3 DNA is TGTGCCAGCAGTTTAAGTGACTCCTCTGGGGCCAACGTCCTGACTTTC.

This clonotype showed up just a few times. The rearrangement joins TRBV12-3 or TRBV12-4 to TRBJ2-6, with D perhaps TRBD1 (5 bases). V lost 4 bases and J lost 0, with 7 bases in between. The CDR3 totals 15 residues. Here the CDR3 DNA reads TGTGCCAGCAGTTCCAGGGTCTCTGGGGCCAACGTCCTGACTTTC. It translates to CASSSRVSGANVLTF.

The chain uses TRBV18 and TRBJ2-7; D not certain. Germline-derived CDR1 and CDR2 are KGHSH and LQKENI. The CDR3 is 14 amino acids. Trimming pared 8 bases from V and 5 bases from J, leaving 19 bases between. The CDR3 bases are TGTGCCAGCAGTACAGCTAGAGTTCGAAACGAGCAGTACTTC. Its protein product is CASSTARVRNEQYF.

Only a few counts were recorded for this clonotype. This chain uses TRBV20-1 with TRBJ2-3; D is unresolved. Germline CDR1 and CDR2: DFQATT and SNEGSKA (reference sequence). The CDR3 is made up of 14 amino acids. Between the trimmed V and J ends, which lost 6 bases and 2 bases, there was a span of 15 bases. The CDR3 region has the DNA TGCAGTGCAAGATGGGTCTTGGACACAGATACGCAGTATTTT. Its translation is CSARWVLDTDTQYF.